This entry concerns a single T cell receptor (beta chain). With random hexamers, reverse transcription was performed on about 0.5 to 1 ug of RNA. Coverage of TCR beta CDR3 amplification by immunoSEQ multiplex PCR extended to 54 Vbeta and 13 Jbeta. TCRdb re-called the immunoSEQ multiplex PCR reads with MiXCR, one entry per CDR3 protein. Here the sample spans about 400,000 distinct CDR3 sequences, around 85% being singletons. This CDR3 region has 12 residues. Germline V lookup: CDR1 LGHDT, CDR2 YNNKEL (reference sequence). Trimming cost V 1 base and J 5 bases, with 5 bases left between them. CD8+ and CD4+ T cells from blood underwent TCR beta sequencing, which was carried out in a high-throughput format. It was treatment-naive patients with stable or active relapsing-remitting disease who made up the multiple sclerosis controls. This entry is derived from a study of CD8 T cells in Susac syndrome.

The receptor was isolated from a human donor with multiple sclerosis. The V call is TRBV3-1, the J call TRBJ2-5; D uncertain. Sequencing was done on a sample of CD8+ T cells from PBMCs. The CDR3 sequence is CASSQVAETQYF. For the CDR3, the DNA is TGTGCCAGCAGCCAAGTAGCCGAGACCCAGTACTTC.